Included here is one T cell receptor beta chain sequence, with context. The clone's antigen remains unknown. The sample holds no much larger clone one base away, and base qualities are not on file. This specimen's treatment or condition label, per the study, means: randomized to nivolumab then ipilimumab (arm A) or the reverse (arm B). None of the patients in the trial had previously been given DNA-damaging chemotherapy. Live CD3+CD8+ cells negative for CD19 and CD56 were sorted from thawed PBMCs on a FACS Aria II flow cytometer. CheckMate 064, a randomized, open-label phase II trial of sequential checkpoint blockade, was the source of the samples, all of which came from patients with melanoma. Peripheral blood mononuclear cells were collected by leukapheresis, purified with Ficoll-Paque, and frozen in human serum with around 9.8% DMSO. Immediately after sorting, the purity of sorted blood CD3+CD8+ cells was verified to be >95%, after which DNA was extracted.

This record comes from a study of sequential checkpoint blockade in melanoma (dated by TCRdb to between 2018 and 2020). In terms of the full investigation: Patients were randomized 1:1 to first-line nivolumab followed by ipilimumab (arm A) or ipilimumab followed by nivolumab (arm B). Both trial sequences were followed by maintenance nivolumab. What the work shows at the level of the full study, not this receptor alone: Validation of the response-prediction model combining TCR metrics and mutation burden is needed in larger, independent patient cohorts.

TCRbeta CDR3 regions were immunosequenced from genomic DNA with the immunoSEQ Assay. Genomic DNA was amplified by bias-controlled multiplex PCR before high-throughput sequencing. The study's processing was this. To quantify the absolute abundance of each unique TCRbeta CDR3 region, the sequences were collapsed and filtered. Clonality, defined as 1 minus Pielou's evenness, was calculated using productive rearrangements only. Clones with significantly greater frequencies in on-treatment versus baseline samples were identified using a previously published method. The table comes from immuneACCESS by way of TCRdb, which keeps in-frame sequences with V and J called. Part of the clones is missing from these tables; in studies checked, under half for an unresolved V gene and the rest for unknown reasons. The D gene and trimming were derived from the DNA, and the V and J assignments and clone size from that table. The sample records about 17,000 clones, 80% of which are singletons. About 10% of the sample is in the top ten clones.

Inclusive of the bounding cysteine and phenylalanine, the CDR3 is 14 residues long. The read is trimmed to its CDR3 DNA, 42 bases read in frame from base 1. Here V drops 0 bases and J drops 5 bases, and the junction holds 4 bases not matched to any gene. CDR1 and CDR2, per the germline V gene, are SGHAT and FQNNGV. Sequenced material: CD8+ T cells sorted from blood (inferred from file names), taken from a patient given nivolumab and ipilimumab in sequence. This receptor was taken from a human donor with melanoma. The rearranged chain carries TRBV11-2 and TRBJ2-7, and 7 junction bases match TRBD2. The CDR3 protein sequence reads: CASSLEGGWDEQYF. The DNA sequence is TGTGCCAGCAGCTTAGAGGGGGGGTGGGACGAGCAGTACTTC.